This is a list of T cell receptor beta chains from one sample in a study of T cell responses to AZD1222 COVID-19 vaccine. Sequencing was performed with immunoSEQ multiplex PCR; in TCRdb, only in-frame clones are kept and a portion is missing. The sample lists 150,000 to 200,000 clones, approximately 95% occurring once. The sample here was peripheral blood, taken on day 0 of AZD1222 vaccination. These receptor sequences come from an adult in good health. Both conserved end residues are part of each CDR3. The order of the fields is clone size, V gene, J gene, CDR3 protein. Part of the rows lack a size; the others show once, few, many or a class for expanded clones.

.	TRBV24-1	TRBJ1-1	CATSDFTGKAFF
.	TRBV3-1/TRBV3-2	TRBJ2-3	CASSQEGGVLSGTQYF
.	TRBV10-3	TRBJ2-3	CAISDADTQYF
.	TRBV19	TRBJ1-5	CASSIWDSNQPQHF
.	TRBV19	TRBJ2-1	CASSLDAFNYNEQFF
.	TRBV6-2/TRBV6-3	TRBJ2-1	CASSSRPGGYNEQFF
.	TRBV5-8	TRBJ1-5	CASSLGVNSNQPQHF
.	TRBV10-2	TRBJ2-1	CASRASGGAHEQFF
.	TRBV5-1	TRBJ2-2	CASSLVGEATGELFF
.	TRBV13	TRBJ1-2	CASSIRDRLTMGYTF
.	TRBV7-9	TRBJ1-1	CASSLPRFEAFF
.	TRBV10-3	TRBJ1-6	CAISEDIPRVNSPLHF
.	TRBV5-1	TRBJ1-1	CASSSGTDTEAFF
.	TRBV12-3/TRBV12-4	TRBJ2-1	CASSRGSYNEQFF
.	TRBV19	TRBJ1-2	CASSIFGANYGYTF
.	TRBV5-1	TRBJ2-5	CASSAGPTQETQYF
.	TRBV15	TRBJ1-3	CATSARQGATGNTIYF
.	TRBV3-1/TRBV3-2	TRBJ1-4	CASGSTIGEKLFF
.	TRBV30	TRBJ2-1	CAWSVFSARDYNEQFF
.	TRBV12-3/TRBV12-4	TRBJ1-1	CATGRTGVTEAFF
.	TRBV10-2	TRBJ2-5	CASSREYRRETQYF
.	TRBV18	TRBJ1-1	CASRLGSEAFF
.	TRBV28	TRBJ1-1	CASSLNGGWAFF
.	TRBV7-6	TRBJ1-5	CASSTSPQGDQPQHF
.	TRBV10-1	TRBJ2-3	CASTGTAGDTQYF
.	TRBV4-2	TRBJ1-4	CASSQEGQGEKLFF
.	TRBV10-3	TRBJ2-2	CAISDPSGGTGELFF
once	TRBV12-3/TRBV12-4	TRBJ2-7	CASRVSAEQYF
.	TRBV12-3/TRBV12-4	TRBJ2-7	CASSLGTGGEQYF
.	TRBV10-3	TRBJ2-5	CAISEGMGQGLWYQETQYF
.	TRBV3-1/TRBV3-2	TRBJ1-3	CASSQTRVSGNTIYF
.	TRBV29-1	TRBJ1-1	CSVGALLRNTEAFF
once	TRBV3-1/TRBV3-2	TRBJ2-5	CASSQDVETQYF
.	TRBV25-1	TRBJ2-5	CASSEYGGIMGTQYF
.	TRBV6-5	TRBJ1-2	CASGGQDPNYGYTF
.	TRBV29-1	TRBJ1-3	CSATRQGRNTIYF
.	TRBV11-2	TRBJ2-3	CASSFDRIIVRDTQYF
.	TRBV4-2	TRBJ2-3	CASSPYSGTSGTDTQYF
.	TRBV7-9	TRBJ1-2	CASSSSFPYGYTF
once	TRBV5-1	TRBJ1-2	CASSLAKGEYGYTF
.	TRBV9	TRBJ1-1	CASSVVGGGTEAFF
.	TRBV12-3/TRBV12-4	TRBJ1-5	CASSLLISQPQHF
.	TRBV25-1	TRBJ1-1	CASNGRATEAFF
once	TRBV3-1/TRBV3-2	TRBJ1-6	CASSQGGSSYNSPLHF
.	TRBV6-1	TRBJ1-5	CASSAGAGTGVLNQPQHF
.	TRBV14	TRBJ1-2	CASSQDITDYGYTF
.	TRBV12-3/TRBV12-4	TRBJ2-7	CASSSPGEQYF